These T cell receptor beta chains were read from a single sample in a study of T cell responses to AZD1222 COVID-19 vaccine. Libraries were prepared by immunoSEQ multiplex PCR; TCRdb keeps only in-frame clonotypes and omits some of them. The sample has 95,000 to 150,000 clones, 88% seen once. The sequencing here drew on peripheral blood, taken on day 0 of AZD1222 vaccination. These receptors all come from an adult in good health. The CDR3 runs from the conserved cysteine through the conserved F or W. The D gene is left open where the match is weak. Rows may omit the clone size; those that give it use once, few, many or a size class.

CDR3: CSVRPGTGGGELFF
DNA: TGCAGCGTCAGACCCGGGACAGGTGGTGGGGAGCTGTTTTTT
size: -
V: TRBV29-1
J: TRBJ2-2
D: TRBD1

CDR3: CASSFSGGPNEKLFF
DNA: TGTGCCAGTAGTTTCTCAGGGGGCCCTAATGAAAAACTGTTTTTT
size: -
V: TRBV19
J: TRBJ1-4
D: TRBD1

CDR3: CASSLVRLIADSYEQYF
DNA: TGTGCCAGCAGCTTAGTAAGACTTATAGCGGACTCCTACGAGCAGTACTTC
size: -
V: TRBV7-8
J: TRBJ2-7
D: -

CDR3: CASSGGGNTEAFF
DNA: TGTGCCAGCAGTGGGGGGGGGAACACTGAAGCTTTCTTT
size: -
V: TRBV2
J: TRBJ1-1
D: -

CDR3: CASSAGPYGYTF
DNA: TGTGCCAGCAGCGCAGGGCCTTATGGCTACACCTTC
size: -
V: TRBV5-4
J: TRBJ1-2
D: -

CDR3: CASSQGPSGWNTGELFF
DNA: TGTGCCAGCAGCCAAGGCCCCTCAGGGTGGAACACCGGGGAGCTGTTTTTT
size: -
V: TRBV3-1/TRBV3-2
J: TRBJ2-2
D: -

CDR3: CASSLAGYLVSGDTEAFF
DNA: TGTGCCAGCAGCTTAGCGGGTTACCTGGTGTCGGGGGACACTGAAGCTTTCTTT
size: once
V: TRBV7-2
J: TRBJ1-1
D: -

CDR3: CASSYSDLGDTQYF
DNA: TGTGCCAGCAGTTACTCGGACCTAGGAGATACGCAGTATTTT
size: -
V: TRBV6-2/TRBV6-3
J: TRBJ2-3
D: -

CDR3: CASRNSGGPAYEQYF
DNA: TGTGCCAGCAGAAATAGCGGGGGGCCCGCCTACGAGCAGTACTTC
size: once
V: TRBV14
J: TRBJ2-7
D: TRBD2

CDR3: CASSHLGLASTDTQYF
DNA: TGCGCCAGCAGCCACCTGGGACTAGCTAGCACAGATACGCAGTATTTT
size: once
V: TRBV4-1
J: TRBJ2-3
D: TRBD2

CDR3: CASSIYGTGSTSQPQHF
DNA: TGTGCCAGTAGTATTTATGGGACAGGGAGCACAAGTCAGCCCCAGCATTTT
size: -
V: TRBV19
J: TRBJ1-5
D: TRBD1

CDR3: CASSLLGPAGGASYEQYF
DNA: TGTGCCAGCAGTTTATTGGGCCCCGCAGGGGGCGCGTCCTACGAGCAGTACTTC
size: -
V: TRBV27
J: TRBJ2-7
D: TRBD1

CDR3: CASTSEAGGYNEQFF
DNA: TGTGCCAGCACCTCGGAAGCGGGAGGGTACAATGAGCAGTTCTTC
size: -
V: TRBV6-5
J: TRBJ2-1
D: TRBD2

CDR3: CSAQTGGNYGYTF
DNA: TGCAGCGCACAGACAGGTGGAAACTATGGCTACACCTTC
size: -
V: TRBV29-1
J: TRBJ1-2
D: -

CDR3: CASSLASTGGSYEQYF
DNA: TGTGCCAGCAGCTTAGCGTCGACGGGGGGCTCCTACGAGCAGTACTTC
size: -
V: TRBV7-2
J: TRBJ2-7
D: TRBD2

CDR3: CASSLTSPGGPGNTIYF
DNA: TGTGCCAGCAGCTTAACGTCTCCGGGGGGACCTGGAAACACCATATATTTT
size: -
V: TRBV7-3
J: TRBJ1-3
D: -

CDR3: CASSSSGGETGELFF
DNA: TGTGCCAGCAGTTCTAGCGGGGGCGAGACCGGGGAGCTGTTTTTT
size: -
V: TRBV2
J: TRBJ2-2
D: TRBD2

CDR3: CASSQDAYSGTQIYNEQFF
DNA: TGCGCCAGCAGCCAAGATGCCTATTCCGGGACACAAATTTACAATGAGCAGTTCTTC
size: -
V: TRBV4-3
J: TRBJ2-1
D: -

CDR3: CASSLRQSNQETQYF
DNA: TGTGCCAGCAGCCTACGACAGAGCAACCAAGAGACCCAGTACTTC
size: -
V: TRBV7-9
J: TRBJ2-5
D: -

CDR3: CASSIEGKRGAFF
DNA: TGTGCCAGTAGTATAGAGGGGAAAAGAGGGGCTTTCTTT
size: -
V: TRBV19
J: TRBJ1-1
D: -

CDR3: CAWSVRLFGGVGEAFF
DNA: TGTGCCTGGAGTGTACGATTGTTCGGTGGGGTCGGTGAAGCTTTCTTT
size: -
V: TRBV30
J: TRBJ1-1
D: -

CDR3: CASSWSPGESIYGYTF
DNA: TGCGCCAGCAGCTGGTCCCCAGGGGAGTCGATCTATGGCTACACCTTC
size: -
V: TRBV5-1
J: TRBJ1-2
D: -

CDR3: CAISNQGAGNQPQHF
DNA: TGTGCCATCAGTAATCAGGGGGCCGGCAATCAGCCCCAGCATTTT
size: -
V: TRBV10-3
J: TRBJ1-5
D: TRBD1

CDR3: CAIRLGGGGRTEAFF
DNA: TGTGCCATCAGGCTCGGTGGGGGGGGCAGGACTGAAGCTTTCTTT
size: -
V: TRBV6-5
J: TRBJ1-1
D: -

CDR3: CASSLGTGGLNTEAFF
DNA: TGTGCCAGCAGCTTAGGGACAGGGGGCCTGAACACTGAAGCTTTCTTT
size: -
V: TRBV11-2
J: TRBJ1-1
D: TRBD1

CDR3: CASSQAWQGQQPQHF
DNA: TGCGCCAGCAGCCAAGCTTGGCAGGGTCAACAGCCCCAGCATTTT
size: once
V: TRBV4-1
J: TRBJ1-5
D: -

CDR3: CASSLQVMNTEAFF
DNA: TGCGCCAGCAGCCTCCAAGTAATGAACACTGAAGCTTTCTTT
size: -
V: TRBV5-1
J: TRBJ1-1
D: -

CDR3: CASSQVEEAYEQYF
DNA: TGTGCCAGCAGCCAAGTGGAAGAAGCCTACGAGCAGTACTTC
size: -
V: TRBV3-1/TRBV3-2
J: TRBJ2-7
D: -

CDR3: CASSPGGGYHQPQHF
DNA: TGTGCCAGCAGCCCGGGGGGGGGCTATCATCAGCCCCAGCATTTT
size: -
V: TRBV7-9
J: TRBJ1-5
D: -

CDR3: CASSLGGTGDFEQYF
DNA: TGCGCCAGCAGCTTGGGAGGGACAGGGGACTTCGAGCAGTACTTC
size: -
V: TRBV5-1
J: TRBJ2-7
D: TRBD1

CDR3: CASSETSGAYEQYF
DNA: TGCGCCAGCAGTGAGACTAGCGGGGCCTACGAGCAGTACTTC
size: -
V: TRBV10-2
J: TRBJ2-7
D: TRBD2

CDR3: CASSRPGQRTLEQYF
DNA: TGTGCCAGCAGTCGGCCGGGACAGAGAACCTTGGAGCAGTACTTC
size: -
V: TRBV6-2/TRBV6-3
J: TRBJ2-7
D: TRBD1

CDR3: CASSGDRVGQPQHF
DNA: TGTGCCAGCAGCGGCGACAGGGTGGGTCAGCCCCAGCATTTT
size: -
V: TRBV6-6
J: TRBJ1-5
D: TRBD1

CDR3: CASSLGTGGNYGYTF
DNA: TGTGCCAGCAGTTTAGGGACAGGGGGAAACTATGGCTACACCTTC
size: -
V: TRBV28
J: TRBJ1-2
D: TRBD1

CDR3: CASSLAVGQPHTEAFF
DNA: TGTGCCAGCAGCTTAGCGGTAGGGCAGCCTCACACTGAAGCTTTCTTT
size: -
V: TRBV7-2
J: TRBJ1-1
D: -

CDR3: CASSPWTENEKLFF
DNA: TGTGCCAGCAGTCCCTGGACGGAGAATGAAAAACTGTTTTTT
size: -
V: TRBV2
J: TRBJ1-4
D: -

CDR3: CASSLSGRVVTGELFF
DNA: TGTGCCAGCAGTCTCTCCGGCAGGGTCGTCACCGGGGAGCTGTTTTTT
size: once
V: TRBV28
J: TRBJ2-2
D: -

CDR3: CAISEGLSFGYTF
DNA: TGTGCCATCAGTGAAGGTCTCTCCTTTGGCTACACCTTC
size: -
V: TRBV10-3
J: TRBJ1-2
D: -

CDR3: CASSLGLAGSNEQFF
DNA: TGTGCCAGCAGTCTGGGACTAGCGGGGAGCAATGAGCAGTTCTTC
size: once
V: TRBV27
J: TRBJ2-1
D: TRBD2

CDR3: CASSLTSVFF
DNA: TGTGCCAGCAGTTTGACTAGCGTGTTCTTC
size: -
V: TRBV12-3/TRBV12-4
J: TRBJ2-1
D: TRBD2

CDR3: CSVGTVSNQPQHF
DNA: TGCAGCGTTGGGACGGTAAGCAATCAGCCCCAGCATTTT
size: -
V: TRBV29-1
J: TRBJ1-5
D: -

CDR3: CASSQLLAGALQETQYF
DNA: TGTGCCAGCAGTCAGCTACTAGCGGGGGCCTTACAAGAGACCCAGTACTTC
size: -
V: TRBV27
J: TRBJ2-5
D: TRBD2

CDR3: CASSPWANNEQFF
DNA: TGTGCCAGCTCACCTTGGGCAAACAATGAGCAGTTCTTC
size: once
V: TRBV18
J: TRBJ2-1
D: -

CDR3: CASQSGGEQFF
DNA: TGTGCCAGCCAATCAGGTGGGGAGCAGTTCTTC
size: -
V: TRBV27
J: TRBJ2-1
D: -

CDR3: CATSELSNQPQHF
DNA: TGTGCCACGAGCGAGTTGAGCAATCAGCCCCAGCATTTT
size: -
V: TRBV10-3
J: TRBJ1-5
D: -